This TCR beta chain was identified in a study of shared clonotypes between healthy human individuals. General observations from the study: Generally, naive subsets (rather than memory subsets) showed larger estimated richness.

The authors ran the assay at deep level. Sequencing was performed with immunoSEQ multiplex PCR; in TCRdb, only in-frame clones are kept and a portion is missing. The sample carries about 1.1 million clones, more than 75% recorded once. The CDR3 totals 12 residues. Germline V lookup: CDR1 SGHAT, CDR2 FQNNGV. With 1 base removed from V and 9 bases from J, the gap between germline ends came to 9 bases. A word on this clone: Its specificity is not known.

The material sequenced was memory CD4+ T cells from PBMCs. Subset denoted: CD45RA-negative fraction. The receptor's source is a man aged 18-30 years in good health. Some clones in this sample may be carry-over from other donors' samples. The gene calls are TRBV11-2 and TRBJ1-2; D not resolved. CDR3 nucleotide sequence: TGTGCCAGCAGCTTAGTGATGGCTCGCTACACCTTC. Amino acid sequence: CASSLVMARYTF.